Listed here are 17 T cell receptor beta chains from one sample, sequenced in a study of blood T cell repertoires in COVID-19. TCRdb keeps only in-frame clones here, not all; method: immunoSEQ multiplex PCR. Of 250,000 to 300,000 clones listed, roughly 90% are singletons. Sequencing input: peripheral blood. The source is a woman aged 25-40 years with COVID-19, enrolled during active disease.

The rearrangement uses TRBV4-3 and TRBJ2-7; 8 positions match TRBD1. Germline CDR1 reads LGHNA; CDR2 reads YSLEER. This CDR3 has 15 amino acids. V gave up 4 bases and J gave up 4 bases; unmatched junction bases: 9. The chain's CDR3 is CASSLGTGGGYEQYF. CDR3 DNA sequence: TGCGCCAGCAGCCTCGGGACAGGAGGTGGTTACGAGCAGTACTTC.

V and J are TRBV7-2 and TRBJ1-2, with D hard to call. V was pared by 1 base and J by 1 base, with 7 bases between. CDR3 length: 14 amino acids. The germline V gene has CDR1 SGHTA and CDR2 FQGNSA. The CDR3 coding sequence is TGTGCCAGCAGCTTAGGAGCGGGTAACTATGGCTACACCTTC. This encodes CASSLGAGNYGYTF.

This clone is a singleton in its sample. This sequence joins TRBV6-5 and TRBJ2-7; TRBD2 matches 9 bases. Germline V gene sequence: CDR1 MNHEY, CDR2 SVGAGI. J lost 7 bases, V lost 2 bases, and 6 bases had no gene match. This CDR3 has 14 residues. The CDR3 reads CASSYLAGPQEQYF. CDR3 sequence (DNA): TGTGCCAGCAGTTACCTAGCGGGACCGCAGGAGCAGTACTTC.

This rearrangement joins TRBV4-1 to TRBJ2-1; tentative D call: TRBD2 (6 bases). This CDR3 is 15 amino acids long. The germline CDR1 and CDR2 sequences are MGHRA and YSYEKL. Deletions cut 4 bases from V and 3 bases from J, with 13 bases between. In nucleotides, the CDR3 is TGCGCCAGCAGCCCCTTAGCGGCCATCTACAATGAGCAGTTCTTC. Amino acid sequence: CASSPLAAIYNEQFF.

This chain links TRBV20-1 with TRBJ1-1, with unresolved D. The CDR3 extends over 11 amino acids. Per the germline V gene, CDR1 is DFQATT and CDR2 is SNEGSKA (reference sequence). V was shortened by 4 bases and J by 7 bases, with 10 bases between the two germline ends. CDR3 in DNA: TGCAGTGCTACCCCGGTACTTGAAGCTTTCTTT. Translated: CSATPVLEAFF.

In the case of this clone: Other DNA sequences of this sample code for an identical CDR3. The chain carries TRBV6-5 and TRBJ2-7, with a possible D match to TRBD2 (5 bases). With 0 bases removed from V and 2 bases from J, the gap between germline ends came to 8 bases. CDR1 and CDR2 (germline): MNHEY, SVGAGI. CDR3 length equals 14 residues. CDR3 DNA sequence: TGTGCCAGCAGTTACTCGAGCGGACCCTACGAGCAGTACTTC. This sequence encodes CASSYSSGPYEQYF.

The chain uses TRBV19 and TRBJ1-4; TRBD1 agrees at 8 bases. This CDR3 has 15 amino acids. Losses at the gene ends were 6 bases for V and 7 bases for J; bases not matched to a gene: 10. Germline V CDR1 and CDR2: LNHDA, SQIVND (reference sequence). The DNA of the CDR3 is TGTGCCAGTAGCCCTGGACAGGGCTCCGGTGAAAAACTGTTTTTT. It encodes CASSPGQGSGEKLFF.

V gene TRBV18 combines with J gene TRBJ1-6; D not certain. V lost 3 bases and J lost 1, with 10 bases in between. CDR3 length: 16 amino acids. Germline CDR1 is KGHSH and CDR2 is LQKENI. CDR3 sequence (DNA): TGTGCCAGCTCACCGGCCGGACTGTCCTATAATTCACCCCTCCACTTT. Amino acid sequence: CASSPAGLSYNSPLHF.

This clone appeared once. V is TRBV10-1 and J is TRBJ2-1; 7 bases match TRBD2. The CDR3 is made up of 17 amino acids. V gave up 0 bases and J gave up 2 bases; unmatched junction bases: 7. The germline gives CDR1 WNHNN, CDR2 SYGVQD (reference sequence). The CDR3 DNA is TGCGCCAGCAGTGAGTCGAAGGTGGGGGGGACCTACAATGAGCAGTTCTTC. The encoded protein is CASSESKVGGTYNEQFF.

The genes are TRBV18 and TRBJ1-1; D remains ambiguous. Trimming removed 5 bases at V and 1 base at J, with 8 bases between. This CDR3 has 13 residues. Per the germline V gene, CDR1 is KGHSH and CDR2 is LQKENI. The CDR3 DNA sequence: TGTGCCAGCTCAAGCAGACAGAACACTGAAGCTTTCTTT. This translates into CASSSRQNTEAFF.

The rearrangement joins TRBV6-5 to TRBJ2-1; D unresolved. This CDR3 is 13 amino acids long. V dropped 5 bases and J dropped 6 bases, with 11 bases sitting between them. Germline loops: CDR1 MNHEY, CDR2 SVGAGI. The CDR3 spells CASSLSPLNEQFF. CDR3 in DNA: TGTGCCAGCAGTCTTAGTCCGCTCAATGAGCAGTTCTTC.

The gene calls are TRBV5-4 and TRBJ2-5; 12 bases align to TRBD2. Germline loops: CDR1 SGHNT, CDR2 YYREEE (reference sequence). The CDR3 consists of 16 residues. With V trimmed by 3 bases and J by 4 bases, 7 bases remained unmatched. CDR3 coding DNA: TGTGCCAGCAGCTACCCGGGACTAGCGGGCGGAGAGACCCAGTACTTC. Amino acids: CASSYPGLAGGETQYF.

The V call is TRBV6-5, the J call TRBJ1-2, with TRBD1 identical over 8 bases. Trimming took 0 bases from V and 7 from J; bases not matched to a gene: 7. Looked up from germline, CDR1 is MNHEY and CDR2 is SVGAGI. The CDR3 is 15 residues long. CDR3 residues: CASSYSGQGAGGYTF. As DNA, the CDR3 is TGTGCCAGCAGTTACTCTGGGCAGGGGGCAGGTGGCTACACCTTC.

The V gene is TRBV27, the J gene TRBJ1-5; tentatively, D is TRBD1 (5 bases). Per germline, CDR1 MNHEY and CDR2 SMNVEV (reference sequence). The CDR3 has 15 residues. V was trimmed by 7 bases and J by 5 bases, leaving 18 bases between them. CDR3 DNA sequence: TGTGCCAGCACCCCTGGGGGGGGGTATTATCAGCCCCAGCATTTT. It is translated as CASTPGGGYYQPQHF.

This chain uses TRBV27 with TRBJ2-6; the D gene is possibly TRBD1 (6 bases). V gave up 4 bases and J gave up 2 bases, with 21 bases separating them. The CDR3 spans 19 residues. The germline CDR1 and CDR2 sequences are MNHEY and SMNVEV (reference sequence). The CDR3 region has the DNA TGTGCCAGCAGTTACGACAGGTTGGGAGCGAGAGCTGGGGCCAACGTCCTGACTTTC. Its translation: CASSYDRLGARAGANVLTF.

The J gene is TRBJ2-3, the V gene TRBV5-1; D might be TRBD1 (6 bases). Trimming removed 8 bases at V and 2 bases at J, with 15 bases between. The CDR3 consists of 14 residues. The germline CDR1 and CDR2 sequences are SGHRS and YFSETQ. CDR3 in DNA: TGCGCCAGTTACAGGGAGTCTGTCACAGATACGCAGTATTTT. It encodes CASYRESVTDTQYF.

The chain couples TRBV10-2 to TRBJ2-5, with a tentative D call TRBD1 (6 bases). The CDR3 covers 15 residues. Germline V CDR1 and CDR2: WSHSY, SAAADI. V lost 7 bases and J 4 bases, leaving 19 bases between the germline ends. CDR3 sequence reads: CASTEAGEMSETQYF. Written as DNA, the CDR3 is TGCGCCAGCACGGAGGCAGGGGAGATGTCAGAGACCCAGTACTTC.